The table lists the clone carrying this T cell receptor (beta chain) with many counts. TCRdb re-called the RT-PCR reads with MiXCR, one entry per CDR3 protein. The sample carries roughly 670,000 distinct CDR3 sequences, 12% to 15% recorded once. The source of the sample is a study of response to subunit inactivated influenza vaccine. The CDR3 is 13 amino acids. The V end lost 0 bases, the J end lost 6 bases, and 6 bases lay between the germline ends. Looked up from germline, CDR1 is LGHNA and CDR2 is YSLEER. The TCR originated in a man over 45 who received an inactivated influenza vaccine. The starting material was PBMCs from blood, obtained 14 days before vaccination. This chain joins TRBV4-3 and TRBJ2-1; D not certain. CDR3 nucleotides: TGCGCCAGCAGCCAAGATGAGTTCAATGAGCAGTTCTTC. Translated, it gives CASSQDEFNEQFF.